The following is a T cell receptor (beta chain) sequence with its context. Its cognate antigen is unknown. The entry originates in a study of cytomegalovirus exposure and HLA in healthy donors. Study observations and caveats: Most TCR sequences were seen very rarely across donors, but some public TCRs occurred in many. TCR beta chains numbering under 200 were designated cytomegalovirus-associated. The finding came from a later analysis; first-cohort TCR clusters tended to co-occur in the roughly 110 validation repertoires.

Method: immunoSEQ multiplex PCR; TCRdb's copy keeps in-frame clones and lacks some. This table holds about 360,000 clones, 86% found once. The receptor was isolated from a woman between 18 and 30 years old in good health and CMV-seronegative. Sequenced input: PBMCs.

The CDR3 bases are TGTGCCAGCACGGAAGGGGCAGGGGGCATAGGGCACCAGAGAGCTTTCTTT. This codes for CASTEGAGGIGHQRAFF. The J gene is TRBJ1-1, the V gene TRBV2, with 8 nucleotides matching TRBD1. The CDR3 consists of 17 residues. Germline CDR1 and CDR2: SNHLY and FYNNEI. With 7 bases clipped from V and 10 bases from J, the junction kept 23 bases outside the gene matches.